A single sample is the source of the 18 T cell receptor beta chains below, sequenced in a study of cytomegalovirus exposure and HLA in healthy donors. The PCR made use of 60 Vbeta and 13 Jbeta primers. The data were produced by immunoSEQ multiplex PCR, yet TCRdb's version contains in-frame clones alone and is incomplete. The repertoire consists of around 120,000 clones, with about four fifths occurring once and the leading ten covering 4% to 4.5%. The sequencing sample was made of PBMCs. These receptors all come from a woman between 40 and 50 years old in good health and CMV-seronegative.

The chain is built from TRBV9 and TRBJ1-3, with a possible D match to TRBD1 (5 bases). Germline assignment: CDR1 SGDLS and CDR2 YYNGEE. V gave up 4 bases and J gave up 2 bases, with 13 bases separating them. The CDR3 runs to 15 residues. CDR3 protein: CASSPGGTTGNTIYF. The CDR3 DNA is TGTGCCAGCAGCCCTGGGGGGACTACTGGAAACACCATATATTTT.

V usage is TRBV4-1 and J usage is TRBJ2-7, with TRBD1 identical over 7 bases. V trimming: 4 bases; J trimming: 7 bases; junction bases outside the gene matches: 7. Germline V lookup: CDR1 MGHRA, CDR2 YSYEKL. The CDR3 totals 13 residues. Here the CDR3 reads CASSRTGVGEQYF. For the CDR3, the DNA is TGCGCCAGCAGCCGAACAGGGGTCGGGGAGCAGTACTTC.

This clone has just one count. V is TRBV7-8 and J is TRBJ1-1; TRBD1 matches at 9 bases. Losses at the gene ends were 5 bases for V and 7 bases for J; bases not matched to a gene: 8. CDR1 and CDR2 (germline): SGHVS, FQNEAQ. The CDR3 has 14 residues. Here the CDR3 DNA reads TGTGCCAGCAGCCCGAACAGGGGGCTGAATGAAGCTTTCTTT. This encodes CASSPNRGLNEAFF.

J is TRBJ2-5 and V is TRBV27; the match to TRBD2 covers 12 bases. The CDR3 contains 21 residues. Germline V CDR1 and CDR2: MNHEY, SMNVEV (reference sequence). The J segment lost 1 base and the V segment lost 5 bases, leaving 20 bases of the junction unmatched. CDR3 sequence (DNA): TGTGCCAGCAGTACAACCACGACTAGCGGGAGTTTCAGTTCCCTCCAAGAGACCCAGTACTTC. Translation: CASSTTTTSGSFSSLQETQYF.

J is TRBJ2-1 and V is TRBV27; 8 positions agree with TRBD1. V dropped 6 bases and J dropped 4; count of bases not matched to a gene: 17. CDR3 length equals 18 residues. Germline V gene sequence: CDR1 MNHEY, CDR2 SMNVEV (reference sequence). CDR3 region: CASSLEFTTGDLYNEQFF. CDR3 DNA: TGTGCCAGCAGCCTAGAATTTACGACAGGGGATTTGTACAATGAGCAGTTCTTC.

In DNA form, the CDR3 reads TGCGCCAGCAGCTTTACAGGGAATAATTCACCCCTCCACTTT. This sequence encodes CASSFTGNNSPLHF. This chain links TRBV5-1 with TRBJ1-6; maybe TRBD1 (6 bases). V dropped 2 bases and J dropped 5 bases, with 8 bases sitting between them. The germline V gene encodes CDR1 SGHRS and CDR2 YFSETQ. This CDR3 has 14 amino acids.

This clone was detected only once. The gene calls are TRBV29-1 and TRBJ1-1; TRBD1 agrees at 7 bases. Losses at the gene ends were 6 bases for V and 5 bases for J; bases not matched to a gene: 9. The germline V gene encodes CDR1 SQVTM and CDR2 ANQGSEA. The CDR3 covers 13 residues. This CDR3 reads CSVRQGRGTEAFF. CDR3 nucleotides: TGCAGCGTCCGACAGGGTAGGGGTACTGAAGCTTTCTTT.

V gene TRBV6-5 combines with J gene TRBJ2-7, with 8 bases matching TRBD1. Germline assignment: CDR1 MNHEY and CDR2 SVGAGI. After removal of 5 bases from V and 3 bases from J, the junction contained 0 bases not matched to a gene. The CDR3 sequence is 12 residues long. The CDR3: CASSTGGYEQYF. The CDR3 region has the DNA TGTGCCAGCAGTACAGGGGGCTACGAGCAGTACTTC.

V usage is TRBV28 and J usage is TRBJ1-5; the D is unclear. The germline CDR1 and CDR2 sequences are MDHEN and SYDVKM. V dropped 2 bases and J dropped 5 bases, with 13 bases sitting between them. There are 15 residues in the CDR3. The DNA of the CDR3 is TGTGCCAGCAGTTTAGGGCCCGGTCCCCATCAGCCCCAGCATTTT. Protein product: CASSLGPGPHQPQHF.

This sequence joins TRBV21-1 and TRBJ1-2; the table's D call of TRBD1 was not tested on the DNA. TRBV21-1 is marked as a pseudogene. The length of the CDR3 is 12 residues. The chain's CDR3 is CASPTDNYGYTF. The CDR3 nucleotides are TGTGCCAGTCCGACAGATAACTATGGCTACACCTTC.

The rearrangement uses TRBV27 and TRBJ1-2; possibly TRBD1 for D (6 bases). V was cut by 5 bases and J by 2 bases, with 18 bases left in between. Germline values: CDR1 MNHEY, CDR2 SMNVEV (reference sequence). The CDR3 runs to 16 residues. This chain's CDR3 is CASSPLGGAANYGYTF. The CDR3 region has the DNA TGTGCCAGCAGTCCCTTAGGGGGGGCCGCCAACTATGGCTACACCTTC.

This sequence joins TRBV19 and TRBJ1-1, with TRBD1 as a possible D gene (5 bases). The CDR3 consists of 15 residues. Germline values: CDR1 LNHDA, CDR2 SQIVND (reference sequence). V lost 5 bases and J lost 5, with 18 bases in between. The CDR3 sequence is CASSLGASSRTEAFF. As DNA, the CDR3 is TGTGCCAGTAGTTTAGGGGCCTCCTCAAGGACTGAAGCTTTCTTT. The full variable domain, with the rest looked up from reference TRBV19 and TRBJ1-1, is DGGITQSPKYLFRKEGQNVTLSCEQNLNHDAMYWYRQDPGQGLRLIYYSQIVNDFQKGDIAEGYSVSREKKESFPLTVTSAQKNPTAFYLCASSLGASSRTEAFFGQGTRLTVV.

Only a few counts were recorded for this clone. This chain joins TRBV5-4 and TRBJ1-4, with D unclear. This CDR3 contains 15 residues. The germline CDR1 and CDR2 sequences are SGHNT and YYREEE (reference sequence). V was pared by 0 bases and J by 5 bases, with 11 bases between. Here the CDR3 reads CASSLGGSGNEKLFF. In DNA, the CDR3 is TGTGCCAGCAGCTTGGGCGGTAGCGGAAATGAAAAACTGTTTTTT.

The gene calls are TRBV5-6 and TRBJ2-7, with a possible D match to TRBD1 (6 bases). V lost 3 bases and J 2 bases, leaving 12 bases between the germline ends. Germline CDR1 is SGHDT and CDR2 is YYEEEE. The CDR3 loop spans 14 amino acids. The CDR3 DNA reads TGTGCCAGCAGCTCGTCCCGGGACACCTACGAGCAGTACTTC. Translation gives CASSSSRDTYEQYF.

This chain connects TRBV7-2 to TRBJ2-7, with 12 positions matching TRBD2. CDR3 size: 16 residues. Germline V gene sequence: CDR1 SGHTA, CDR2 FQGNSA. Unmatched junction bases numbered 7, after V lost 5 bases and J lost 2 bases. CDR3 sequence: CASSLRLAGAAYEQYF. CDR3 sequence (DNA): TGTGCCAGCAGCCTAAGACTAGCGGGAGCCGCCTACGAGCAGTACTTC.

This chain uses TRBV28 with TRBJ2-5; D is perhaps TRBD2 (5 bases). The CDR3 length is 14 residues. Trimming shortened V by 2 bases and J by 1 base, and 8 bases separated the two germline ends. Germline-derived CDR1 and CDR2 are MDHEN and SYDVKM. CDR3 coding DNA: TGTGCCAGCAGTTTAACTCTAGCCCAAGAGACCCAGTACTTC. Its translation: CASSLTLAQETQYF.

The rearrangement uses TRBV28 and TRBJ2-3; 11 nucleotides match TRBD2. V was pared by 5 bases and J by 6 bases, with 7 bases of the junction left unmatched. The CDR3 consists of 15 residues. Germline assignment: CDR1 MDHEN and CDR2 SYDVKM. The CDR3 region is CASSPGLAEGDTQYF. In nucleotides, the CDR3 is TGTGCCAGCAGTCCGGGACTAGCGGAGGGCGATACGCAGTATTTT.

The chain uses TRBV4-1 and TRBJ2-3; D is possibly TRBD1 (6 bases). CDR3 length: 16 residues. CDR1 MGHRA and CDR2 YSYEKL come from the germline V gene. V was cut by 4 bases and J by 4 bases, with 18 bases left in between. Here the CDR3 reads CASSPWTASGADTQYF. The CDR3 coding sequence is TGCGCCAGCAGCCCCTGGACAGCCTCAGGGGCAGATACGCAGTATTTT.